One and the same sample provided the 11 T cell receptor beta chains below, sequenced in a study of control samples from healthy donors and cancer patients. Generated by immunoSEQ multiplex PCR, the TCRdb table keeps only in-frame clones and is missing some. The data show 26,000 or so clones, with 90% to 95% seen just once and less than 15% held by the top ten. The sample comprised PBMCs. The source is a man in his forties or fifties with lung cancer.

The chain employs TRBV28 and TRBJ1-2; D is uncertain. Looked up from germline, CDR1 is MDHEN and CDR2 is SYDVKM. Trimming took off 6 bases at V and 3 bases at J, with 2 bases between the two ends. The CDR3 consists of 10 residues. The CDR3 bases are TGTGCCAGCAGCTACTATGGCTACACCTTC. Amino acid sequence: CASSYYGYTF.

The V and J genes are TRBV5-4 and TRBJ2-4; D not resolved. Deletions cut 1 base from V and 3 bases from J, with 5 bases between. This CDR3 region has 13 residues. Germline-derived CDR1 and CDR2 are SGHNT and YYREEE (reference sequence). This chain's CDR3 is CASSLSDKNIQYF. CDR3 DNA sequence: TGTGCCAGCAGCTTGTCTGACAAAAACATTCAGTACTTC.

This sequence joins TRBV11-3 and TRBJ2-3; 8 bases line up with TRBD1. Germline CDR1 is SGHNT and CDR2 is YENEEA. The CDR3 sequence is 14 residues long. Trimming took 5 bases from V and 2 from J; bases not matched to a gene: 3. The CDR3 loop reads CASSTGGYTDTQYF. The CDR3 region has the DNA TGTGCCAGCAGCACAGGGGGTTACACAGATACGCAGTATTTT.

CDR3 sequence (DNA): TGTGCCAGCAGTTTAGCGCAGGGGAGACCCCAGCATTTT. Protein sequence: CASSLAQGRPQHF. The V and J genes are TRBV12-3 or TRBV12-4 and TRBJ1-5; D may be TRBD1 (6 bases). CDR3 length equals 13 residues. V dropped 0 bases and J dropped 10 bases, with 10 bases sitting between them.

The rearrangement links TRBV5-4 to TRBJ2-1; possibly TRBD1 for D (6 bases). V lost 4 bases to trimming and J lost 3 bases, with 8 bases between them. Germline V lookup: CDR1 SGHNT, CDR2 YYREEE (reference sequence). The CDR3 is 13 residues long. The CDR3, as DNA: TGTGCCAGCAGCCGGACAGACTACAATGAGCAGTTCTTC. It is translated as CASSRTDYNEQFF.

This clone is a singleton in its sample. The chain recombines TRBV18 with TRBJ2-1; TRBD2 matches at 14 bases. The CDR3 sequence is 16 residues long. The ends lost 5 bases at V and 7 bases at J; junction bases unmatched: 7. Germline V gene data show CDR1 as KGHSH and CDR2 as LQKENI. CDR3 DNA sequence: TGTGCCAGCTCAGAACTTGGACTAGCGGGGGGAAATGAGCAGTTCTTC. Translating gives CASSELGLAGGNEQFF.

The chain links TRBV2 to TRBJ2-6, with no clear D. CDR1 and CDR2 (germline): SNHLY, FYNNEI. CDR3 length equals 15 residues. V shed 7 bases and J shed 3 bases, with 13 bases lying between them. In DNA form, the CDR3 reads TGTGCCAGCACCCCCGGACGCCTTGGGGCCAACGTCCTGACTTTC. It encodes CASTPGRLGANVLTF.

The V and J genes are TRBV2 and TRBJ2-7, with TRBD1 matching 9 bases. Per germline, CDR1 SNHLY and CDR2 FYNNEI. The CDR3 is made up of 14 amino acids. Germline trimming cut 4 bases from V and 2 bases from J; bases unmatched to any gene: 3. This CDR3 is CASSVGTGTYEQYF. CDR3 nucleotides: TGTGCCAGCAGTGTCGGGACAGGGACCTACGAGCAGTACTTC.

The chain links TRBV18 to TRBJ1-2; D is uncertain. The V and J ends lost 2 bases and 2 bases respectively, with 3 bases between them. The CDR3 extends over 12 amino acids. From germline, CDR1 is KGHSH and CDR2 LQKENI. CDR3: CASSPENYGYTF. Written as DNA, the CDR3 is TGTGCCAGCTCACCAGAGAACTATGGCTACACCTTC.

This clone showed up just once. The rearrangement uses TRBV7-2 and TRBJ2-3, with TRBD2 matching over 8 bases. J gave up 5 bases and V 5 bases, and 9 bases lay outside the gene matches. The CDR3 sequence is 15 residues long. Germline values: CDR1 SGHTA, CDR2 FQGNSA. The CDR3 sequence is CASSLGGGSGDTQYF. The CDR3 DNA reads as TGTGCCAGCAGCCTCGGCGGGGGGTCGGGAGATACGCAGTATTTT.

The chain combines TRBV27 with TRBJ2-5, with no clear D. CDR1 is MNHEY, CDR2 SMNVEV, per germline (reference sequence). The CDR3 loop spans 13 amino acids. The V end lost 4 bases, the J end lost 5 bases, and 11 bases lay between the germline ends. The CDR3 DNA sequence: TGTGCCAGCAGTTCCTCCTCATTGGAGACCCAGTACTTC. This translates into CASSSSSLETQYF.